What follows is one TCR beta chain and its context. Its antigen is not identified. The data derive from a study of CD8 T cells in ankylosing spondylitis. Study-wide findings and caveats: Apparently characteristic of ankylosing spondylitis blood was a TCR beta motif (about 8 highly homologous variants).

Each CDR3 protein gets one entry after TCRdb re-called the 5' RACE reads with MiXCR. This sample has around 770,000 distinct CDR3 sequences; approximately 12% occur once, and the top ten carry 0.45% to 0.6%. The CDR3 is 16 amino acids. The ends were cut back, 6 bases at V and 0 bases at J, with 15 bases in the middle. Looked up from germline, CDR1 is KGHSH and CDR2 is LQKENI. The sample comprised blood, either unsorted or a sorted T cell fraction (not recorded which). The chain links TRBV18 to TRBJ2-1, with D hard to call. This receptor was obtained from a male donor with ankylosing spondylitis. CDR3: CASSTFSPSSYNEQFF. Here the CDR3 DNA reads TGTGCCAGCTCGACCTTCTCGCCAAGCTCCTACAATGAGCAGTTCTTC.